Listed here is a single TCR beta chain. The protocol was immunoSEQ multiplex PCR, while the TCRdb copy is restricted to in-frame clones and leaves out a portion. The table lists some 240,000 clones, approximately 85% of them singletons, with 2% to 3% in the top ten. The germline V and J ends were trimmed by 5 bases and 3 bases, with 4 bases remaining between them. Germline CDR1 and CDR2: SEHNR and FQNEAQ (reference sequence). The length of the CDR3 is 11 residues. These data are taken from a study of blood T cell repertoires in COVID-19. J is TRBJ1-1 and V is TRBV7-9; D not certain. Sequenced sample: peripheral blood. The receptor was isolated from a woman aged 70-85 years with COVID-19, enrolled during active disease. This chain's CDR3 is CASSPDTEAFF. The CDR3 DNA reads as TGTGCCAGCAGCCCGGACACTGAAGCTTTCTTT.